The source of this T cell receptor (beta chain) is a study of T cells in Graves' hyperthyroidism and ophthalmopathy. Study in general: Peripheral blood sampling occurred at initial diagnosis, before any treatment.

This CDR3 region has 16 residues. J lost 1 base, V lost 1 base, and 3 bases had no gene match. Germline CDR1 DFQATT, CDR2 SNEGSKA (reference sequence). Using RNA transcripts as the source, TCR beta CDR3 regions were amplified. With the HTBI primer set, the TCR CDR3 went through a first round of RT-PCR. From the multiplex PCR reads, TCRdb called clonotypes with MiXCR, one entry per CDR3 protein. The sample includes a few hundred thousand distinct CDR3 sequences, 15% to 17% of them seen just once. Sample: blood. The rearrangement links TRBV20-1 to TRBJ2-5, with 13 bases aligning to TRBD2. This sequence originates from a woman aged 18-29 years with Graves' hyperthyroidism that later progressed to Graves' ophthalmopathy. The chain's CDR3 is CSARGTSGRGQETQYF. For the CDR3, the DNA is TGCAGTGCTAGAGGGACTAGCGGGAGAGGCCAAGAGACCCAGTACTTC.